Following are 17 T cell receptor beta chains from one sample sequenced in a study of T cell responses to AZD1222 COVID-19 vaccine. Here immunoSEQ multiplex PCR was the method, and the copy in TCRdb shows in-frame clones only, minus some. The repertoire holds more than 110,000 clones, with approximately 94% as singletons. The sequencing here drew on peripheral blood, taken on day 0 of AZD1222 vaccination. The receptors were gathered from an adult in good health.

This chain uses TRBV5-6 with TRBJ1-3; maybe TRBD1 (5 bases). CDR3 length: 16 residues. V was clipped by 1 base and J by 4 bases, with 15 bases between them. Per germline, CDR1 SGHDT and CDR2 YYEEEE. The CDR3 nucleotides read TGTGCCAGCAGCTTGCTCGCAGGGATAGTCGGAAACACCATATATTTT. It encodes CASSLLAGIVGNTIYF.

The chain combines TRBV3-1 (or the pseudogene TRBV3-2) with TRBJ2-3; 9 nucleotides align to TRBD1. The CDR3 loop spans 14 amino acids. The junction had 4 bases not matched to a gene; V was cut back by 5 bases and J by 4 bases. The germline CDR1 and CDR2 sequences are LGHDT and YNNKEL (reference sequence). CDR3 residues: CASSRGQGPDTQYF. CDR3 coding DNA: TGTGCCAGCAGCAGGGGACAGGGCCCAGATACGCAGTATTTT.

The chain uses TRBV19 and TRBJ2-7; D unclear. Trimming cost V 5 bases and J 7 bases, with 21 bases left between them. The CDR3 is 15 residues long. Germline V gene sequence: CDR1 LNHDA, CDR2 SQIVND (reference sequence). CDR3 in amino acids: CASSFFVETGSEQYF. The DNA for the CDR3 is TGTGCCAGTAGTTTTTTTGTAGAGACCGGATCGGAGCAGTACTTC.

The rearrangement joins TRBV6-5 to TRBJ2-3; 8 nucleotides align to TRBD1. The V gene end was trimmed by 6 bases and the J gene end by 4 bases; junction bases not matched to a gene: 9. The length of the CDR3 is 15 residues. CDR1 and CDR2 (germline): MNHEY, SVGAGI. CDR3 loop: CASRTWTGFSDTQYF. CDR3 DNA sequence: TGTGCCAGCAGGACGTGGACAGGGTTTTCAGATACGCAGTATTTT.

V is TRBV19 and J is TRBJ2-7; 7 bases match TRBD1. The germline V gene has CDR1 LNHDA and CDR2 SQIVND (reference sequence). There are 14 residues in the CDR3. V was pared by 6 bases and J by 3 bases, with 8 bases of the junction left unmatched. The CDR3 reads CASSPGTANYEQYF. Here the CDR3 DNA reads TGTGCCAGTAGCCCCGGGACAGCTAACTACGAGCAGTACTTC.

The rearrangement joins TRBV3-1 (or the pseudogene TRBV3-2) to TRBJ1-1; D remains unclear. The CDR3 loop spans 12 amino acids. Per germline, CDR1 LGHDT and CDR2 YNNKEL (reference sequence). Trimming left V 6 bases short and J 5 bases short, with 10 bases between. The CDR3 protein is CASRNAGTEAFF. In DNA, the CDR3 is TGTGCCAGCAGAAACGCGGGGACTGAAGCTTTCTTT.

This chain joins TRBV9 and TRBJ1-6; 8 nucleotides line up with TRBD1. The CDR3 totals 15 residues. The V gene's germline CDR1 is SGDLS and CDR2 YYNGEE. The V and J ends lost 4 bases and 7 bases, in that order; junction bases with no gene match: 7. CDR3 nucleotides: TGTGCCAGCAGCCCAGGACAGGGAAAAAATTCACCCCTCCACTTT. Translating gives CASSPGQGKNSPLHF. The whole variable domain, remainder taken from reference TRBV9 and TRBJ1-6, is DSGVTQTPKHLITATGQRVTLRCSPRSGDLSVYWYQQSLDQGLQFLIQYYNGEERAKGNILERFSAQQFPDLHSELNLSSLELGDSALYFCASSPGQGKNSPLHFGNGTRLTVT.

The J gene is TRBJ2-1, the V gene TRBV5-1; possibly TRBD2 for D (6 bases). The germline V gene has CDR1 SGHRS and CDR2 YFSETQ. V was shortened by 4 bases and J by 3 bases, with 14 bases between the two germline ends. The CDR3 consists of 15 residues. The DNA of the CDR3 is TGCGCCAGCAGCCCATCCACCGGGGGCTACAATGAGCAGTTCTTC. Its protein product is CASSPSTGGYNEQFF.

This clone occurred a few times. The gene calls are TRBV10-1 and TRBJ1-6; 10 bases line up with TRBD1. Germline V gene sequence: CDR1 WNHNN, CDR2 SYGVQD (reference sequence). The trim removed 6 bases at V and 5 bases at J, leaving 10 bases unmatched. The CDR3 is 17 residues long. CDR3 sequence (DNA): TGCGCCAGCAGCTGGGACAGGGGAGAGTTGGATAATTCACCCCTCCACTTT. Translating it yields CASSWDRGELDNSPLHF.

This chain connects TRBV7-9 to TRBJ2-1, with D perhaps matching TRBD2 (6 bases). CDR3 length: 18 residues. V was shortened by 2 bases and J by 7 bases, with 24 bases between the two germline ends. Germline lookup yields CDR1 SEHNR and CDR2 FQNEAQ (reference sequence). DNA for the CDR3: TGTGCCAGCAGCTTACCCCCTGGGACTCTTAGGCGGAGGAATGAGCAGTTCTTC. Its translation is CASSLPPGTLRRRNEQFF.

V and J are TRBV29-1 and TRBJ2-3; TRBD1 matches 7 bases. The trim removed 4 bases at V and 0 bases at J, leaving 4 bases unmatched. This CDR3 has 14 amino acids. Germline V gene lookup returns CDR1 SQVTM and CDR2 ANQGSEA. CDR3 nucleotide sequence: TGCAGCGTTGTAAGGGGGCAGAGCACAGATACGCAGTATTTT. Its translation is CSVVRGQSTDTQYF.

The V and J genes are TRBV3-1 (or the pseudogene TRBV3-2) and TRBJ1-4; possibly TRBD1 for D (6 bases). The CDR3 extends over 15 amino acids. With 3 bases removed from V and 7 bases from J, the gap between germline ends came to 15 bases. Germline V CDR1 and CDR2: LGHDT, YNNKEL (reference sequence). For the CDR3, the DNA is TGTGCCAGCAGCCATGATTCCACCAGGGGTGAAAAACTGTTTTTT. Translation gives CASSHDSTRGEKLFF.

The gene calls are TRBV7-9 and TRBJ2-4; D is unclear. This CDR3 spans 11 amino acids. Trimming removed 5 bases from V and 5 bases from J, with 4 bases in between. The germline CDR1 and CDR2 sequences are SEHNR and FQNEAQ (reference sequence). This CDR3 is CASSLENIQYF. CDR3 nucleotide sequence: TGTGCCAGCAGCCTCGAAAACATTCAGTACTTC.

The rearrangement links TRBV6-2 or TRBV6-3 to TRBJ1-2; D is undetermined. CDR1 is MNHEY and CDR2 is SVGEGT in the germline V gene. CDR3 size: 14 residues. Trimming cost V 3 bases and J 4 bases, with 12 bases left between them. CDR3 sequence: CASSYHISAYGYTF. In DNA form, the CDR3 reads TGTGCCAGCAGTTATCACATTTCGGCCTATGGCTACACCTTC.

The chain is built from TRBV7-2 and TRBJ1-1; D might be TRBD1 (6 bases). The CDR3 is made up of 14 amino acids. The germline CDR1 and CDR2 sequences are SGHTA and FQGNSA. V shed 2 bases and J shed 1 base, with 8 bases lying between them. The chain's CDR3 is CASSLRTANTEAFF. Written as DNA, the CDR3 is TGTGCCAGCAGCTTACGGACAGCGAACACTGAAGCTTTCTTT. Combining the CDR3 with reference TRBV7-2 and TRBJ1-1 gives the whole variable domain GAGVSQSPSNKVTEKGKDVELRCDPISGHTALYWYRQSLGQGLEFLIYFQGNSAPDKSGLPSDRFSAERTGGSVSTLTIQRTQQEDSAVYLCASSLRTANTEAFFGQGTRLTVV.

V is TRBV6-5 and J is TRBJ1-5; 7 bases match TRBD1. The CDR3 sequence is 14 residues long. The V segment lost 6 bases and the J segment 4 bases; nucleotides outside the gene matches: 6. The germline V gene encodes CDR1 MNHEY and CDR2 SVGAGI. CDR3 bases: TGTGCCAGCAGCGCGGGACAGAGAAATCAGCCCCAGCATTTT. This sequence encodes CASSAGQRNQPQHF.

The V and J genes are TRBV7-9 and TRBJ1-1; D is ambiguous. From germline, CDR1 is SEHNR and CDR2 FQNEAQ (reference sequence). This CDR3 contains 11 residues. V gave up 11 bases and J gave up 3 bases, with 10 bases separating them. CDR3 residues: CAARGDTEAFF. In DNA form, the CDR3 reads TGTGCCGCTCGCGGGGACACTGAAGCTTTCTTT.